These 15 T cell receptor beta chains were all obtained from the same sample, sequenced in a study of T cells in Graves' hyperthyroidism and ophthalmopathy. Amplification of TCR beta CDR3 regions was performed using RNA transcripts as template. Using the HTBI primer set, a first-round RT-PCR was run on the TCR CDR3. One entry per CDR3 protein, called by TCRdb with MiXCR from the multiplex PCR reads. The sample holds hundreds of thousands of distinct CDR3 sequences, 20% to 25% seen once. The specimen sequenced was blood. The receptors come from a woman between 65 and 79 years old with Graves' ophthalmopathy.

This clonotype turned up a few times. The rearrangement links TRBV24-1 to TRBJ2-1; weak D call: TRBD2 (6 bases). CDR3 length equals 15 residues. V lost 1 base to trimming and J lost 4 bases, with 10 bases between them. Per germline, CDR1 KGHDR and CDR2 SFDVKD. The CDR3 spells CATSDFGGLYNEQFF. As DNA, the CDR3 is TGTGCCACCAGTGATTTCGGGGGTTTATACAATGAGCAGTTCTTC.

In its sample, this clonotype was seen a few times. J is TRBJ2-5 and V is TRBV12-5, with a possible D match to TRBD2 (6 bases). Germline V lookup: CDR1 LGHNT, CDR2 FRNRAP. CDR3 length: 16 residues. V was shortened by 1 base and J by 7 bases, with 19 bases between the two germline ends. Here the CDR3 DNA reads TGTGCTAGTGGTTTGGGAGCCGCGGGACTGCGAGGGACCCAGTACTTC. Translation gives CASGLGAAGLRGTQYF.

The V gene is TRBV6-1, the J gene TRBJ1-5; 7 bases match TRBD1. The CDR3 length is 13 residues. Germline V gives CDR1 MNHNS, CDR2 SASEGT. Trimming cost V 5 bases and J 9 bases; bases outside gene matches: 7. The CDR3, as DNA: TGTGCCAGCAGTTCAGGGGGTTACGGGCCCCAGCATTTT. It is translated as CASSSGGYGPQHF.

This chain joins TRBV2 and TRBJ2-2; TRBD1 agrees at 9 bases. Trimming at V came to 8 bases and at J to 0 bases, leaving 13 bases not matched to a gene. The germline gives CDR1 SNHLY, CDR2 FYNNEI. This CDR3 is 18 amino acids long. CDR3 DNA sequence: TGTGCCAGCTTAATGAGGACAGGGGCGGAGTCGAACACCGGGGAGCTGTTTTTT. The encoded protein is CASLMRTGAESNTGELFF.

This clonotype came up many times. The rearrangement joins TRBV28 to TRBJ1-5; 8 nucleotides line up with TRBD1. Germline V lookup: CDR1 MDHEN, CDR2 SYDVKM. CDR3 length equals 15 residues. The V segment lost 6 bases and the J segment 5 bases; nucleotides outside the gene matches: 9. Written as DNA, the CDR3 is TGTGCCAGCAGCCCTAGACAGGGGCAATATCAGCCCCAGCATTTT. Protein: CASSPRQGQYQPQHF.

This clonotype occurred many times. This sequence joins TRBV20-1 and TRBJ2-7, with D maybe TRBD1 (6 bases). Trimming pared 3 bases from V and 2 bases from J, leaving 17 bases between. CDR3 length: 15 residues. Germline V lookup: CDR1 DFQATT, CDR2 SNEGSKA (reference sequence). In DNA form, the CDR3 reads TGCAGTGCTAGGAGCCGGACAGCCGAGCCCTACGAGCAGTACTTC. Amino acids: CSARSRTAEPYEQYF.

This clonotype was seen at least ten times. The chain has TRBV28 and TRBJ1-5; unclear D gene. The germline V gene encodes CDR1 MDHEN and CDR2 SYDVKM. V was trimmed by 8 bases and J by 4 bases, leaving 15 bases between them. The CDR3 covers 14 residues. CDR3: CASRHSGPNQPQHF. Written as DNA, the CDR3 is TGTGCCAGCCGCCACAGCGGCCCTAATCAGCCCCAGCATTTT. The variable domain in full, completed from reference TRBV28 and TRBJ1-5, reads DVKVTQSSRYLVKRTGEKVFLECVQDMDHENMFWYRQDPGLGLRLIYFSYDVKMKEKGDIPEGYSVSREKKERFSLILESASTNQTSMYLCASRHSGPNQPQHFGDGTRLSIL.

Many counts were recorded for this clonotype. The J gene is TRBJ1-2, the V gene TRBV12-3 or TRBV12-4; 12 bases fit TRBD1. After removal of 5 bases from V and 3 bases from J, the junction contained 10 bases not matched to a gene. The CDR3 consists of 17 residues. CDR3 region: CASSPLGQGAIDYGYTF. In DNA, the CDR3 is TGTGCCAGCAGTCCCCTGGGACAGGGGGCTATAGACTATGGCTACACCTTC.

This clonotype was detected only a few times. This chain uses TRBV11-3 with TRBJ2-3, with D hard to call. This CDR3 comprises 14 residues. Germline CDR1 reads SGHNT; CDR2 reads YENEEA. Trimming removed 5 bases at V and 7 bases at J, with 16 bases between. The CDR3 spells CASSPALLGYTQYF. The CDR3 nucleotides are TGTGCCAGCAGCCCCGCTTTACTCGGGTATACGCAGTATTTT.

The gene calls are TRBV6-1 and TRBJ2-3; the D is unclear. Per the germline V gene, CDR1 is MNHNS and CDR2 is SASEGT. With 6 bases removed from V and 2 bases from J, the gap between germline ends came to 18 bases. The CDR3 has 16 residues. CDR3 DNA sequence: TGTGCCAGCAGGGATAACTTACTATCCCCCACAGATACGCAGTATTTT. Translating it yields CASRDNLLSPTDTQYF.

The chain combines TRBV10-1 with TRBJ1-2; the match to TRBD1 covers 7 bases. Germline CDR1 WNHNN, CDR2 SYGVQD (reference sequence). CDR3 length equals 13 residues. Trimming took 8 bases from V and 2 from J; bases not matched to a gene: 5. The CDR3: CASSDRRNYGYTF. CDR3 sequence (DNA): TGCGCCAGCTCGGACAGGAGAAACTATGGCTACACCTTC.

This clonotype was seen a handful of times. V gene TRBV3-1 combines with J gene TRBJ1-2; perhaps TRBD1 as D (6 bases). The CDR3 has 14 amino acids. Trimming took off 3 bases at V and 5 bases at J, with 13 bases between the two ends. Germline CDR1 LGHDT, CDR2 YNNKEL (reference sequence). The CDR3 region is CASSQAPGAYGYTF. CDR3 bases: TGTGCCAGCAGCCAGGCCCCAGGGGCGTATGGCTACACCTTC.

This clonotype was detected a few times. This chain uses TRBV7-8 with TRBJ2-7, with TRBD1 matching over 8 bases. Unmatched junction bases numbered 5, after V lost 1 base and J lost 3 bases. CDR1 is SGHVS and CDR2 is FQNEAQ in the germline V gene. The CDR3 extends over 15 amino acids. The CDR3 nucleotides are TGTGCCAGCAGCTTAGTATTAGGACAGGGCTACGAGCAGTACTTC. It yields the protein CASSLVLGQGYEQYF.

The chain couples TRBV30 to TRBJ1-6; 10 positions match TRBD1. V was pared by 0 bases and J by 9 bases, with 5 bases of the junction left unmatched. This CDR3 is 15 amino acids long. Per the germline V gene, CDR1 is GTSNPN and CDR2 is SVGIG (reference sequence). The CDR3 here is CAWSVWGQGSSPLHF. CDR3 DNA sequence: TGTGCCTGGAGTGTATGGGGACAGGGGAGTTCACCCCTCCACTTT. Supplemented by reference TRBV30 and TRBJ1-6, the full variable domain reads SQTIHQWPATLVQPVGSPLSLECTVEGTSNPNLYWYRQAAGRGLQLLFYSVGIGQISSEVPQNLSASRPQDRQFILSSKKLLLSDSGFYLCAWSVWGQGSSPLHFGNGTRLTVT.

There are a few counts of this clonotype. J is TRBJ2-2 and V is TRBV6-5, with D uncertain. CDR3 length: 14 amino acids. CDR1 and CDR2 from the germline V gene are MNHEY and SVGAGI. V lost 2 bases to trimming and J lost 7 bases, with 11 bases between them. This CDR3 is CASSYSLLGGELFF. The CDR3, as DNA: TGTGCCAGCAGTTACAGTCTTTTGGGCGGGGAGCTGTTTTTT.